This section outlines one T cell receptor (beta chain) sequence together with its context. The data were obtained in a study of technical replicates of blood from several donors. Generated by immunoSEQ multiplex PCR, the TCRdb table keeps only in-frame clones and is missing some. The table includes about 72,000 clones, roughly 95% detected once. Germline assignment: CDR1 SGHTA and CDR2 FQGNSA. This CDR3 has 13 residues. Trimming cost V 3 bases and J 3 bases, with 8 bases left between them. The chain recombines TRBV7-2 with TRBJ1-1, with TRBD1 as a possible D gene (5 bases). This clonotype was obtained from a human donor in good health. Sequences were obtained from T cells isolated from PBMCs. The CDR3 DNA reads as TGTGCCAGCAGCTTCGACAGTGACACTGAAGCTTTCTTT. It codes for CASSFDSDTEAFF.